This T cell receptor (beta chain) is from a study of shared clonotypes between healthy human individuals. The assay was immunoSEQ multiplex PCR, and TCRdb's table has in-frame clones only and misses some. The sample includes over a million clones, around 95% of them seen just once. None of the donors, who were healthy HIV-negative adults, had recently had acute infections or vaccinations. CD45RA-negative memory and CD45RA+ naive subsets were split from the CD4+ cells. V was cut by 5 bases and J by 0 bases, with 9 bases left in between. This CDR3 contains 14 residues. Germline CDR1 reads LGHNA; CDR2 reads YSLEER.

The TCR sequence derives from a man aged 25-40 years in good health. This sequence joins TRBV4-3 and TRBJ2-3; unclear D gene. Sequenced: naive CD4+ T cells sorted from blood. Subset specified: CD45RA+ positively selected. In DNA form, the CDR3 reads TGCGCCAGCAGCAAAGCCCCTAGCACAGATACGCAGTATTTT. Translating it yields CASSKAPSTDTQYF.